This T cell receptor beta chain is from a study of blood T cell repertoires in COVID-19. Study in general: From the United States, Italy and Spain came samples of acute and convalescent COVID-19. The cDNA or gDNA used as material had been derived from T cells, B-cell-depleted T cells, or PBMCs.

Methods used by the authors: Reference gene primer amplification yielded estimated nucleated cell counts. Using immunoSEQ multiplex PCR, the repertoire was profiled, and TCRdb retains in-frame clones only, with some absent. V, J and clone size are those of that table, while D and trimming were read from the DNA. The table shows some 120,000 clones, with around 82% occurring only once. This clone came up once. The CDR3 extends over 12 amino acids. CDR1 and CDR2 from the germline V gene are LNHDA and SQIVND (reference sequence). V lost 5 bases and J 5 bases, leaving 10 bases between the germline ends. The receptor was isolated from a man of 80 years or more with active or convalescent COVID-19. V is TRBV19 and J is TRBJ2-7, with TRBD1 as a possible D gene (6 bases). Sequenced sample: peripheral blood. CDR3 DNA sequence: TGTGCCAGTAGTTACCACAGGGACGAGCAGTACTTC. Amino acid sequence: CASSYHRDEQYF.